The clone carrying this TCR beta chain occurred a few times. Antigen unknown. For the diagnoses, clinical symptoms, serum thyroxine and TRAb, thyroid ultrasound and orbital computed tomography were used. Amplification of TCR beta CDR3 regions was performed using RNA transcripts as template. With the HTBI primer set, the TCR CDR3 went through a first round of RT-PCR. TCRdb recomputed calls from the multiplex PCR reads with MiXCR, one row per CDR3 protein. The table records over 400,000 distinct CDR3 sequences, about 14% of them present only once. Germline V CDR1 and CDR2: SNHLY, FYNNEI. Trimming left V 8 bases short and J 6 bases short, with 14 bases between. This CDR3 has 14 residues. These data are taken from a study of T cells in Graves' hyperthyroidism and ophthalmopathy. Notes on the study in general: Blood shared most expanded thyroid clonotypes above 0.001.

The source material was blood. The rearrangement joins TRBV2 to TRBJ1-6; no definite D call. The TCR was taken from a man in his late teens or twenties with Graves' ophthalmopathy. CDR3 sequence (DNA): TGTGCCAGCCTTACGGGAGGTTTTAATTCACCCCTCCACTTT. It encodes CASLTGGFNSPLHF.